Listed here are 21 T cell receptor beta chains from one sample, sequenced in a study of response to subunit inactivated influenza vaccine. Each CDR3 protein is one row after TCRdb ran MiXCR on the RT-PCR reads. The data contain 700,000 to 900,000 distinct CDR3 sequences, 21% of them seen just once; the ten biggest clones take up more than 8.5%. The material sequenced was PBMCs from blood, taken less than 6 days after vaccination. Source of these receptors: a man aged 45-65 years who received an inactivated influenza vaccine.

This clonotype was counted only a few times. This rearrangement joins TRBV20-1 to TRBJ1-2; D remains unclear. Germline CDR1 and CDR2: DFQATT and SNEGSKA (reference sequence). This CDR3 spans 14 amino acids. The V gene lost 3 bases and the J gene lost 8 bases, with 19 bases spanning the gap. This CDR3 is CSASYIGLEYGYTF. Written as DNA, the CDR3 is TGCAGTGCTAGTTATATTGGCCTTGAGTACGGCTACACCTTC.

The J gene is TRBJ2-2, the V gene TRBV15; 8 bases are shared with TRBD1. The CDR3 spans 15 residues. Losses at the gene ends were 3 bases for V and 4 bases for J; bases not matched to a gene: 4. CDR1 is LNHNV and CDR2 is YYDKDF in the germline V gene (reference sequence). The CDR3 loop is CATSRGQASTGELFF. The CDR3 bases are TGTGCCACCAGCAGGGGACAGGCCAGCACCGGGGAGCTGTTTTTT.

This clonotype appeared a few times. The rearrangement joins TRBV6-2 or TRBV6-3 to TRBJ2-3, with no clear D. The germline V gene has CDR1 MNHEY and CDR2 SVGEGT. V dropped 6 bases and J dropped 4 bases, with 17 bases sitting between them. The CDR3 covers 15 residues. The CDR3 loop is CASSPGALLSDTQYF. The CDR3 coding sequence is TGTGCCAGCAGCCCTGGCGCCCTCCTCTCAGATACGCAGTATTTT.

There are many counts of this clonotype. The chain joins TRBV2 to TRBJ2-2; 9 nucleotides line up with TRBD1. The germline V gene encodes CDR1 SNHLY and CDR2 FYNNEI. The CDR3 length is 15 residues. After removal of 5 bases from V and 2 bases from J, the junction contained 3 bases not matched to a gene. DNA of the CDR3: TGTGCCAGCAGTTGGACAGGGGCAAACACCGGGGAGCTGTTTTTT. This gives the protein CASSWTGANTGELFF.

The CDR3 is CAWTAGTNTEAFF. The CDR3 coding sequence is TGTGCCTGGACGGCAGGCACGAACACTGAAGCTTTCTTT. The V gene is TRBV30, the J gene TRBJ1-1; D unclear. The CDR3 consists of 13 residues. Per germline, CDR1 GTSNPN and CDR2 SVGIG (reference sequence). The germline V and J ends were trimmed by 4 bases and 1 base, with 10 bases remaining between them.

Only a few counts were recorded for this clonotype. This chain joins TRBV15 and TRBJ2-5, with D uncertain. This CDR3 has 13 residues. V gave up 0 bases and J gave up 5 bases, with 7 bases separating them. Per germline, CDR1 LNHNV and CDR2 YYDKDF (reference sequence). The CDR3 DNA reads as TGTGCCACCAGCAGAGATCCCCAGGAGACCCAGTACTTC. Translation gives CATSRDPQETQYF.

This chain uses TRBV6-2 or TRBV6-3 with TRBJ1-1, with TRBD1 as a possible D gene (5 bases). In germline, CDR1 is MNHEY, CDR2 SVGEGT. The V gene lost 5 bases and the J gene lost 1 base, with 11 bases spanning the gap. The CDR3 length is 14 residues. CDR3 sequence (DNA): TGTGCCAGCAGTCCTAACGACAGGAACACTGAAGCTTTCTTT. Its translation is CASSPNDRNTEAFF.

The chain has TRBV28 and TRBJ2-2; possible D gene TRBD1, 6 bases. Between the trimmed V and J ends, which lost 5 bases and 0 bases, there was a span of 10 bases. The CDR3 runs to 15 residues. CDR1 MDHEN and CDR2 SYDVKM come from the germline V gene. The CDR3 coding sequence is TGTGCCAGCAGTAAAACAGGGTCGAACACCGGGGAGCTGTTTTTT. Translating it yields CASSKTGSNTGELFF.

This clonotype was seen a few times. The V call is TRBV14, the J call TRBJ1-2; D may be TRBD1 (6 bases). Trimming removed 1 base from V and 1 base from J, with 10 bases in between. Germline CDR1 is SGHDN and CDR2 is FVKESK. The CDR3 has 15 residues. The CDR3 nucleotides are TGTGCCAGCAGCCAAGCAGAGGGGGATAACTATGGCTACACCTTC. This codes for CASSQAEGDNYGYTF.

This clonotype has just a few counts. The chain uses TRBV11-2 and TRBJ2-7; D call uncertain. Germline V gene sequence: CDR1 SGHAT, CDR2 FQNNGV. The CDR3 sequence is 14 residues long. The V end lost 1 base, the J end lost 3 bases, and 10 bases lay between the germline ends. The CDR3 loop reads CASSLGSGIYEQYF. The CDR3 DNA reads TGTGCCAGCAGCTTAGGGTCAGGTATCTACGAGCAGTACTTC.

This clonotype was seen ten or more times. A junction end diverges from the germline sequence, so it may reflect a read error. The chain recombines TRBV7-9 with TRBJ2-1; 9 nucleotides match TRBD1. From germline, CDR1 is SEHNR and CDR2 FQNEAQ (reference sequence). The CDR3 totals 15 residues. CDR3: CASSLPGQGYNEQFF. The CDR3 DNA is TGCGCCAGCAGCTTACCGGGACAGGGCTACAATGAGCAGTTCTTC.

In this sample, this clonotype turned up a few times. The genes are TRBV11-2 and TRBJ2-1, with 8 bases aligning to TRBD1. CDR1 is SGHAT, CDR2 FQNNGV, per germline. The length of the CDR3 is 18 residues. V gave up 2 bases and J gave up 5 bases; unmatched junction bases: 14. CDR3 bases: TGTGCCAGCAGCTTACTCGACAGGGGCTCATGGGCGGACAATGAGCAGTTCTTC. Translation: CASSLLDRGSWADNEQFF.

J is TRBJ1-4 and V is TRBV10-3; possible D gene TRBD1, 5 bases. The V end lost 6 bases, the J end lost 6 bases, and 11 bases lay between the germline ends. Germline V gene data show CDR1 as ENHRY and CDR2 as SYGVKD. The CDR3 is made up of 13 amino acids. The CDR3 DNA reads TGTGCCATCAGAAAGACAGAGGATGAAAAACTGTTTTTT. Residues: CAIRKTEDEKLFF.

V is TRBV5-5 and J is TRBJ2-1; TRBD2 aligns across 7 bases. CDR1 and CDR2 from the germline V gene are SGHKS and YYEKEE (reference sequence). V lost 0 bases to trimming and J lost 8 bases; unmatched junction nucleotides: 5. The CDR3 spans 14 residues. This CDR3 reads CASSLEGGRDEQFF. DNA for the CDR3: TGTGCCAGCAGCTTGGAGGGAGGGCGGGATGAGCAGTTCTTC.

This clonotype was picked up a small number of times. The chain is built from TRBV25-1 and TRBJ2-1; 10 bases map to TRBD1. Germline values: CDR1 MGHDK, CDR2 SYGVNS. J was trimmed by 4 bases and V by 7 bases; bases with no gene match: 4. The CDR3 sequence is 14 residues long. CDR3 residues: CASKPGQGYNEQFF. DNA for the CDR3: TGTGCCAGCAAACCGGGACAGGGGTACAATGAGCAGTTCTTC.

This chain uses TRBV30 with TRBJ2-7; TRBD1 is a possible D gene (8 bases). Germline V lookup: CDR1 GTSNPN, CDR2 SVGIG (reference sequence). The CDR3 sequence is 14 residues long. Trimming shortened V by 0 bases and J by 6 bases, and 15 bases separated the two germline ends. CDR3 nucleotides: TGTGCCTGGAGTGTACAGGGGGGGGCTGGCGAGCAGTACTTC. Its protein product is CAWSVQGGAGEQYF. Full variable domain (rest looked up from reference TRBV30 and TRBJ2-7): SQTIHQWPATLVQPVGSPLSLECTVEGTSNPNLYWYRQAAGRGLQLLFYSVGIGQISSEVPQNLSASRPQDRQFILSSKKLLLSDSGFYLCAWSVQGGAGEQYFGPGTRLTVT.

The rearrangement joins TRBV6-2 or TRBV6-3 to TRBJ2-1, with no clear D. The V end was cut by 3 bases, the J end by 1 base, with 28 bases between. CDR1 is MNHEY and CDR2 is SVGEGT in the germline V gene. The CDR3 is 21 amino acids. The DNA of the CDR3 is TGTGCCAGCAGTTATTCGGAAGTGGTGACCTATGGGGTCCGTTCCTACAATGAGCAGTTCTTC. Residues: CASSYSEVVTYGVRSYNEQFF.

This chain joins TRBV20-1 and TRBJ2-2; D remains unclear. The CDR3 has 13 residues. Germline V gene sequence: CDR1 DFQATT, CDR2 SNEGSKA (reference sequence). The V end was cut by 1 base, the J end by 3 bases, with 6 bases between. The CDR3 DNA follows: TGCAGTGCTAGAGTCCCCGACACCGGGGAGCTGTTTTTT. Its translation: CSARVPDTGELFF.

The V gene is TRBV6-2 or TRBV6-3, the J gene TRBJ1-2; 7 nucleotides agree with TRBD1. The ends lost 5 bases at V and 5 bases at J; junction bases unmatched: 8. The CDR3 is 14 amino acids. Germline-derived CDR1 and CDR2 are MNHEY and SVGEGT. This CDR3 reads CASSKPGQHYGYTF. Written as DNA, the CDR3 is TGTGCCAGCAGTAAACCGGGACAGCATTATGGCTACACCTTC.

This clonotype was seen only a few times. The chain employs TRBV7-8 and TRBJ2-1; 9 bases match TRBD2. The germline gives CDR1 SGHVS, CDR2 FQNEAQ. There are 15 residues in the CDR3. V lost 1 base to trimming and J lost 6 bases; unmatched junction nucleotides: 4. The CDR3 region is CASSLVSGGTNEQFF. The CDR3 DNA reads TGTGCCAGCAGCTTAGTGAGCGGGGGGACCAATGAGCAGTTCTTC. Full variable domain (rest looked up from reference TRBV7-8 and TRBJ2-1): GAGVSQSPRYKVAKRGQDVALRCDPISGHVSLFWYQQALGQGPEFLTYFQNEAQLDKSGLPSDRFFAERPEGSVSTLKIQRTQQEDSAVYLCASSLVSGGTNEQFFGPGTRLTVL.

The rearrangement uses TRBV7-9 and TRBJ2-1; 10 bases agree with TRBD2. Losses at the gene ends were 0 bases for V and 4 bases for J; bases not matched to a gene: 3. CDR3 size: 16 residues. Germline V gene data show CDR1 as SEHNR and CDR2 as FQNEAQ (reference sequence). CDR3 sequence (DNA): TGTGCCAGCAGCTTAGCGGGACTAGCGAGATACAATGAGCAGTTCTTC. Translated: CASSLAGLARYNEQFF.